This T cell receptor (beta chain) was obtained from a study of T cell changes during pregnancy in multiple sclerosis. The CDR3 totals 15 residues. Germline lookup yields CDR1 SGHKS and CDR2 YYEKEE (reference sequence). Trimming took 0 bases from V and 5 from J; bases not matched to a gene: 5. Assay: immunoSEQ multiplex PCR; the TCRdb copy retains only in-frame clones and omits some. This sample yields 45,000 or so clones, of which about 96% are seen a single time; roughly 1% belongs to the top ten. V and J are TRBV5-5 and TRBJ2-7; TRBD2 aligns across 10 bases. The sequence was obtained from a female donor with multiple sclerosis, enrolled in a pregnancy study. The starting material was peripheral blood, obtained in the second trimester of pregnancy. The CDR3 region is CASSLAGLADHEQYF. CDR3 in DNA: TGTGCCAGCAGCTTGGCCGGACTAGCGGACCACGAGCAGTACTTC.